Below are 17 T cell receptor beta chains sequenced from a single sample in a study of T cells in women clearing cervical HPV infection. TCRdb keeps only in-frame clones here, not all; method: immunoSEQ multiplex PCR. The listing records some 31,000 clones. Source material: blood buffy coat. All receptors derive from a woman between 18 and 70 years old with a cervical HPV16 infection that either progressed to CIN3+ or cleared (not recorded which).

Regarding this clone: The CDR3 end lies 3 residues beyond the end of the read and is filled in from the germline J gene. The gene calls are TRBV5-4 and TRBJ2-5; 8 positions match TRBD1. Germline assignment: CDR1 SGHNT and CDR2 YYREEE (reference sequence). V lost 2 bases and J lost 2; bases outside the gene matches: 8. The CDR3 sequence is 16 residues long. The CDR3 bases that were read are TGTGCCAGCAGCTTAACCGGGACAGGACTTCAAGAGACC. Translated: CASSLTGTGLQET. The whole CDR3 sequence is CASSLTGTGLQETQYF. Full variable domain (missing parts from reference TRBV5-4 and TRBJ2-5): ETGVTQSPTHLIKTRGQQVTLRCSSQSGHNTVSWYQQALGQGPQFIFQYYREEENGRGNFPPRFSGLQFPNYSSELNVNALELDDSALYLCASSLTGTGLQETQYFGPGTRLLVL.

With respect to this clone: With the read ending 3 residues before the CDR3 end, the germline J gene is used to fill in that end. The chain carries TRBV19 and TRBJ1-1; D call uncertain. The CDR3 totals 16 residues. Germline V gives CDR1 LNHDA, CDR2 SQIVND (reference sequence). Incomplete CDR3 DNA: TGTGCCAGTAGTATAGGACTAGCGGTGTACCAAGAGACA. It is translated as CASSIGLAVYQET. The entire CDR3 protein is CASSIGLAVYQETAFF.

A remark on this clone: The read ends 3 residues before the CDR3 terminus; that terminus is restored from the germline J gene. This sequence joins TRBV25-1 and TRBJ1-4; tentatively, D is TRBD1 (6 bases). V lost 5 bases and J lost 8, with 15 bases in between. This CDR3 comprises 14 residues. CDR1 and CDR2 (germline): MGHDK, SYGVNS. CDR3: CASSSQGSGEKLFF. The DNA read from the CDR3 is TGTGCCAGCAGTTCCCAGGGGTCGGGGGAAAAA. Using reference TRBV25-1 and TRBJ1-4 for the parts outside the CDR3, the full variable domain is EADIYQTPRYLVIGTGKKITLECSQTMGHDKMYWYQQDPGMELHLIHYSYGVNSTEKGDLSSESTVSRIRTEHFPLTLESARPSHTSQYLCASSSQGSGEKLFFGSGTQLSVL.

The CDR3 DNA, read in part, is TGTGCCGCACCGATCCAGGGGCAAACAAGGAGCTCCTACGAG. This sequence encodes CAAPIQGQTRSSYE. The full CDR3 protein is CAAPIQGQTRSSYEQYF. The rearrangement joins TRBV12-3 or TRBV12-4 to TRBJ2-7; TRBD1 is a possible D gene (6 bases). The read falls 3 residues short of the CDR3 end, and the missing part is taken from the germline J gene. This CDR3 spans 17 amino acids. V was trimmed by 11 bases and J by 0 bases, leaving 26 bases between them.

Turning to this clone: The read terminates 3 residues ahead of where the CDR3 ends, so the germline J gene completes it. The rearrangement joins TRBV7-9 to TRBJ2-1, with a possible D match to TRBD2 (6 bases). The CDR3 has 15 amino acids. V lost 5 bases to trimming and J lost 5 bases, with 16 bases between them. Germline CDR1 is SEHNR and CDR2 is FQNEAQ (reference sequence). Incomplete CDR3 DNA: TGTGCCAGCAGCCCCCCGGGGGTCGTGAACAATGAG. Residues: CASSPPGVVNNE. Given in full, the CDR3 is CASSPPGVVNNEQFF.

Comment on this clone: The read finishes 3 residues shy of the CDR3 end, and the germline J gene is used to complete it. This chain uses TRBV28 with TRBJ1-1, with 12 bases fitting TRBD1. J gave up 1 base and V 5 bases, and 8 bases lay outside the gene matches. CDR3 length: 17 amino acids. Germline V gives CDR1 MDHEN, CDR2 SYDVKM. The CDR3 spells CASSTRDRGPENTEAFF. The CDR3 bases that were read are TGTGCCAGCAGTACCCGGGACAGGGGGCCGGAGAACACTGAA.

Concerning this clone itself: The CDR3 is cut off 3 residues early in the read; its end comes from the germline J gene. The chain recombines TRBV4-1 with TRBJ2-7; TRBD2 matches 14 bases. This CDR3 is built from 17 residues. In germline, CDR1 is MGHRA, CDR2 YSYEKL. The J segment lost 2 bases and the V segment lost 1 base, leaving 4 bases of the junction unmatched. CDR3 in amino acids: CASSQGGTSGGPYEQYF. The covered CDR3 bases are TGCGCCAGCAGCCAAGGAGGGACTAGCGGGGGCCCCTACGAG.

Notes on this clone: The sequenced fragment ends 3 residues before the CDR3 boundary, so the rest is inferred from the germline J gene. The V and J genes are TRBV7-2 and TRBJ2-7, with 7 bases identical to TRBD2. This CDR3 comprises 15 residues. Germline V gene lookup returns CDR1 SGHTA and CDR2 FQGNSA. Trimming took 1 base from V and 3 from J; bases not matched to a gene: 6. The sequenced CDR3 bases are TGTGCCAGCAGCTTAGGGCGGGGGACCCACTACGAG. Protein sequence: CASSLGRGTHYE. The CDR3, in full, reads CASSLGRGTHYEQYF.

With regard to this clone: The CDR3 extends 3 residues past the end of the read, so its final part is completed from the germline J gene. The rearrangement uses TRBV30 and TRBJ1-2, with D unresolved. Germline loops: CDR1 GTSNPN, CDR2 SVGIG (reference sequence). The CDR3 loop spans 13 amino acids. Trimming stripped 3 bases from V and 2 bases from J, with 10 bases between. The CDR3 bases that were read are TGTGCCTGGAGAGGCAGTACAAACTATGGC. Protein product: CAWRGSTNYG. The whole CDR3 reads CAWRGSTNYGYTF.

As for this clone: The read terminates 3 residues ahead of where the CDR3 ends, so the germline J gene completes it. The chain joins TRBV5-1 to TRBJ2-3; possible D gene TRBD2, 6 bases. This CDR3 spans 16 amino acids. Trimming cost V 4 bases and J 4 bases, with 19 bases left between them. In germline, CDR1 is SGHRS, CDR2 YFSETQ. The CDR3 sequence is CASSLWLAGLSDTQYF. The covered CDR3 bases are TGCGCCAGCAGCCTTTGGCTGGCGGGATTGTCAGATACG.

Note on this clone: The DNA ends 3 residues before the CDR3 does, and the rest of the CDR3 is filled in from the germline J gene. The chain has TRBV3-1 (or the pseudogene TRBV3-2) and TRBJ2-7; 8 nucleotides agree with TRBD1. V dropped 5 bases and J dropped 6; count of bases not matched to a gene: 9. The germline gives CDR1 LGHDT, CDR2 YNNKEL (reference sequence). The length of the CDR3 is 14 residues. The CDR3 reads CASSSRQGPGEQYF. CDR3 DNA, as far as it was read: TGTGCCAGCAGCTCCCGACAGGGGCCAGGCGAG.

About this clone itself: The read stops 3 residues short of the end of the CDR3; the missing end is completed from the germline J gene. The gene calls are TRBV2 and TRBJ1-4, with D possibly matching TRBD1 (5 bases). Germline loops: CDR1 SNHLY, CDR2 FYNNEI. V gave up 5 bases and J gave up 7 bases, with 11 bases separating them. The CDR3 extends over 13 amino acids. CDR3 amino acids: CASSRTLREKLFF. The covered CDR3 bases are TGTGCCAGCAGTCGGACACTACGTGAAAAA.

On this clone: With the read ending 3 residues before the CDR3 end, the germline J gene is used to fill in that end. This chain joins TRBV5-1 and TRBJ1-1; the D gene is possibly TRBD1 (5 bases). This CDR3 region has 14 residues. V was shortened by 3 bases and J by 1 base, with 10 bases between the two germline ends. Germline CDR1 SGHRS, CDR2 YFSETQ. CDR3 in amino acids: CASSSGWGNTEAFF. CDR3 DNA (partial): TGCGCCAGCAGCTCAGGGTGGGGGAACACTGAA. Based on the CDR3 plus reference TRBV5-1 and TRBJ1-1, the full variable domain is KAGVTQTPRYLIKTRGQQVTLSCSPISGHRSVSWYQQTPGQGLQFLFEYFSETQRNKGNFPGRFSGRQFSNSRSEMNVSTLELGDSALYLCASSSGWGNTEAFFGQGTRLTVV.

On this clone: The read falls 3 residues short of the CDR3 end, and the missing part is taken from the germline J gene. The chain recombines TRBV9 with TRBJ2-1; maybe TRBD2 (6 bases). The V gene's germline CDR1 is SGDLS and CDR2 YYNGEE. V lost 0 bases, J lost 6 bases, and 16 bases lay in between. The CDR3 runs 16 residues. CDR3 sequence reads: CASSVASANTPNEQFF. Partial CDR3 DNA: TGTGCCAGCAGCGTAGCTAGCGCTAACACCCCCAATGAG.

A note on this clone: The read terminates 3 residues before the CDR3 end, so the remaining end is supplied by the germline J gene. The chain recombines TRBV3-1 (or the pseudogene TRBV3-2) with TRBJ2-1, with TRBD2 matching over 11 bases. V lost 5 bases and J lost 4; bases outside the gene matches: 7. CDR1 LGHDT and CDR2 YNNKEL come from the germline V gene (reference sequence). This CDR3 is 16 amino acids long. The DNA read from the CDR3 is TGTGCCAGCAGCTCCAGCTGGACTAGCGGGTACAATGAG. Encoded protein: CASSSSWTSGYNE. Given in full, the CDR3 is CASSSSWTSGYNEQFF.

For this clone: The sequenced fragment ends 3 residues before the CDR3 boundary, so the rest is inferred from the germline J gene. The V and J genes are TRBV18 and TRBJ1-6; 10 bases line up with TRBD1. The length of the CDR3 is 15 residues. Germline CDR1 and CDR2: KGHSH and LQKENI. Unmatched junction bases numbered 3, after V lost 1 base and J lost 9 bases. The CDR3 spells CASSPRDRGASPLHF. Partial CDR3 DNA: TGTGCCAGCTCACCACGGGACAGGGGAGCTTCACCC.

A word on this clone: The read stops 3 residues short of the end of the CDR3; the missing end is completed from the germline J gene. This chain joins TRBV4-1 and TRBJ1-2; D gene uncertain. Between the trimmed V and J ends, which lost 3 bases and 0 bases, there was a span of 11 bases. The germline V gene has CDR1 MGHRA and CDR2 YSYEKL. The CDR3 extends over 15 amino acids. The CDR3 DNA, read in part, is TGCGCCAGCAGCCATCGAGGGTTGTCTAACTATGGC. Translation: CASSHRGLSNYG. From start to end, the CDR3 is CASSHRGLSNYGYTF.